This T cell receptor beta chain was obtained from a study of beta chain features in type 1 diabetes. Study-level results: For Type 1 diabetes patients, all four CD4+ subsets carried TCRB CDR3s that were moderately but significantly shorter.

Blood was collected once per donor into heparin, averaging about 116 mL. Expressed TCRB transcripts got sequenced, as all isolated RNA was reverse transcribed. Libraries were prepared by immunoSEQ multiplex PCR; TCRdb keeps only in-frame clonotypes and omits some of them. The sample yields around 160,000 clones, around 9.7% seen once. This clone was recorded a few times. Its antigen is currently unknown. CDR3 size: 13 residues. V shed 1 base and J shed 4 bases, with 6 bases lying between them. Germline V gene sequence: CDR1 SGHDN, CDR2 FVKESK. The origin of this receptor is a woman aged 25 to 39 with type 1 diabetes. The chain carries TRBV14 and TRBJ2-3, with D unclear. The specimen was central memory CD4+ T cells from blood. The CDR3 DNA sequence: TGTGCCAGCAGCCAAGGGGCAGCAGATACGCAGTATTTT. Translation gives CASSQGAADTQYF.